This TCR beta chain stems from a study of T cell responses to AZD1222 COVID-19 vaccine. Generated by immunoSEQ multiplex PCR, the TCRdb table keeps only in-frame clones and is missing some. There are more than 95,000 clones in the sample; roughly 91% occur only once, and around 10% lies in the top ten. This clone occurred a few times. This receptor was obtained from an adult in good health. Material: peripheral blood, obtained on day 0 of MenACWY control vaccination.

CDR3 sequence: CASSPPTKGWNYNEQFF. CDR3 nucleotide sequence: TGTGCCAGCAGCCCACCAACGAAGGGTTGGAATTACAATGAGCAGTTCTTC. The chain uses TRBV7-2 and TRBJ2-1, with D unclear. In germline, CDR1 is SGHTA, CDR2 FQGNSA. This CDR3 comprises 17 residues. Trimming took off 5 bases at V and 4 bases at J, with 21 bases between the two ends.